This T cell receptor (beta chain) stems from a study of cytomegalovirus exposure and HLA in healthy donors. Study findings and constraints: According to a later analysis, TCR clusters from the first cohort tended to co-occur in the 120 or so validation repertoires. Researchers counted about 150 TCR beta chains as cytomegalovirus-associated. Many donors carried some public TCRs, although rarity characterized most TCR sequences.

A note on this clone: Its antigen is still unknown.

This table comes from immunoSEQ multiplex PCR, and its TCRdb copy is limited to in-frame clones, with some not included. This sample has fewer than 120,000 clones; around 89% occur once, and the top ten carry 1.4% to 1.5%. The CDR3 spans 15 residues. After removal of 0 bases from V and 5 bases from J, the junction contained 6 bases not matched to a gene. The germline V gene has CDR1 SGHDT and CDR2 YYEEEE. Among the 100 to 150 subjects of the validation cohort, separate from the approximately 660-subject first cohort, were the donors. The source material was PBMCs. The chain joins TRBV5-6 to TRBJ2-5, with TRBD2 identical over 8 bases. The source of this sequence is a woman in her thirties in good health and CMV-seropositive. In DNA, the CDR3 is TGTGCCAGCAGCTTGGAAGCGACTAGCGCCGAGACCCAGTACTTC. Translated: CASSLEATSAETQYF.